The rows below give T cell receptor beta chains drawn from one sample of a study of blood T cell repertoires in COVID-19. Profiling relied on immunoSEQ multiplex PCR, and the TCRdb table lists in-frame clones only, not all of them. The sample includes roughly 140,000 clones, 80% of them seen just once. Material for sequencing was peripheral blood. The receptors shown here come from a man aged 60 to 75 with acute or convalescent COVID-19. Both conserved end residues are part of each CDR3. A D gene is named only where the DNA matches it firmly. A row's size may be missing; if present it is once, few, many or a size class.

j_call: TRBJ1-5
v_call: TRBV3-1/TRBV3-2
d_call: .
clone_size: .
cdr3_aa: CASSQEDGQEGPQHF
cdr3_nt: TGTGCCAGCAGCCAAGAAGACGGCCAAGAGGGTCCCCAGCATTTT

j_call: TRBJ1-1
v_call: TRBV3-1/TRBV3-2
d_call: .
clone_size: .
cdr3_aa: CASSQGGRTEAFF
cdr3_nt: TGTGCCAGCAGCCAAGGGGGGCGCACTGAAGCTTTCTTT

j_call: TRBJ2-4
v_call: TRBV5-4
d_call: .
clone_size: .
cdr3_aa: CASSLLGNIQYF
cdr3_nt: TGTGCCAGCAGCTTGCTTGGCAACATTCAGTACTTC

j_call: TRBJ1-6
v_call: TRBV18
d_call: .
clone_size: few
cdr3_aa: CASTSGLSYNSPLHF
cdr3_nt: TGTGCCAGCACTTCTGGGCTCTCCTATAATTCACCCCTCCACTTT

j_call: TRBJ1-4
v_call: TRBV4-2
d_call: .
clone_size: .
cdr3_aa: CASSQDPVLQGREKLFF
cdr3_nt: TGTGCCAGCAGCCAAGATCCTGTTTTGCAGGGCCGAGAAAAACTGTTTTTT

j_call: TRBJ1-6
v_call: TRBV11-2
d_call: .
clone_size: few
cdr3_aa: CASSLDSGNNSPLHF
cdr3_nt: TGTGCCAGCAGCTTAGATTCCGGGAACAATTCACCCCTCCACTTT

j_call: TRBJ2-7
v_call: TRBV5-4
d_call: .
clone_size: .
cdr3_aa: CASSSPAVSSYEQYF
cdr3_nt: TGTGCCAGCAGCTCCCCAGCGGTTAGCTCCTACGAGCAGTACTTC

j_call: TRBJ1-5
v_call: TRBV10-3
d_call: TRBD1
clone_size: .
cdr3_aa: CAISEGTGSQHF
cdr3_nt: TGTGCCATCAGTGAGGGGACAGGGTCCCAGCATTTT

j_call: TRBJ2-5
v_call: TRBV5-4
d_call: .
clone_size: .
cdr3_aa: CASSLQGQETQYF
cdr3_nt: TGTGCCAGCAGCCTTCAGGGCCAAGAGACCCAGTACTTC

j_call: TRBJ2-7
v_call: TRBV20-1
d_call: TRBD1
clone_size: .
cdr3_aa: CSAWTGYEQYF
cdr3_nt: TGCAGTGCTTGGACAGGCTACGAGCAGTACTTC

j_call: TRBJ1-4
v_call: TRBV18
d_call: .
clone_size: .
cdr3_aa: CASSPPGHTNEGLFF
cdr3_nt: TGTGCCAGCTCACCGCCGGGACACACTAATGAGGGACTGTTTTTT

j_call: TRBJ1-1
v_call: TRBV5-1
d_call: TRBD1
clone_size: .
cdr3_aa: CASSLAGQDTEAFF
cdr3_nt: TGCGCCAGCAGCTTGGCGGGACAGGACACTGAAGCTTTCTTT

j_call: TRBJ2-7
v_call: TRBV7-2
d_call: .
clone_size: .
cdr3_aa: CASSLEQGLSYEQYF
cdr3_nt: TGTGCCAGCAGCTTAGAGCAGGGCCTCTCCTACGAGCAGTACTTC

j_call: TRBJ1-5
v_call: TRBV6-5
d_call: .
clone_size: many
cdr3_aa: CASTRERSQPQHF
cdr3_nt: TGTGCCAGCACCCGGGAAAGGAGCCAGCCCCAGCATTTT

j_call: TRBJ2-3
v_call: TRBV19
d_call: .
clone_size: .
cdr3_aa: CASSMRGLAGNTDTQYF
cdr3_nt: TGTGCCAGTAGTATGAGGGGGCTAGCGGGCAACACAGATACGCAGTATTTT

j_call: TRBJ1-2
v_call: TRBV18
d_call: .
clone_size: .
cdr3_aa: CASSPREWSYGYTF
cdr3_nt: TGTGCCAGCTCACCACGTGAGTGGAGCTATGGCTACACCTTC

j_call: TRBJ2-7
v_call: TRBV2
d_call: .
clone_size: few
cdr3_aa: CASRTYEQYF
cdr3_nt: TGTGCCAGCAGAACTTACGAGCAGTACTTC

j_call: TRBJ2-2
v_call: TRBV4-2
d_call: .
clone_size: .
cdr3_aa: CASSQGGQGGAGELFF
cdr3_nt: TGTGCCAGCAGCCAAGGGGGGCAGGGGGGTGCCGGGGAGCTGTTTTTT

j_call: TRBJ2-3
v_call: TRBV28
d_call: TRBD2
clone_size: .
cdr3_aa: CASSLGASGRDTQYF
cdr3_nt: TGTGCCAGCAGTTTAGGGGCTAGCGGGAGGGATACGCAGTATTTT

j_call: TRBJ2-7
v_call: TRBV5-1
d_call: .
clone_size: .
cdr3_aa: CASSHTWLQGPFYEQYF
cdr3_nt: TGCGCCAGCAGCCATACCTGGCTACAGGGCCCCTTTTACGAGCAGTACTTC

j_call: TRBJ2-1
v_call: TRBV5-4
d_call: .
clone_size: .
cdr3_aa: CAPGSLTGEQFF
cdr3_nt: TGTGCCCCCGGGTCCCTTACGGGTGAGCAGTTCTTC

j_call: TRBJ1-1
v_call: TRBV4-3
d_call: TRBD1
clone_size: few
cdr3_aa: CASSQDRAGGRAFF
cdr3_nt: TGCGCCAGCAGCCAAGATAGGGCAGGGGGTAGGGCTTTCTTT

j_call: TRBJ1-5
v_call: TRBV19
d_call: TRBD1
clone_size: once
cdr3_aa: CASTMDRGGNQPQHF
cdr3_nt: TGTGCCAGTACCATGGACAGGGGGGGCAATCAGCCCCAGCATTTT

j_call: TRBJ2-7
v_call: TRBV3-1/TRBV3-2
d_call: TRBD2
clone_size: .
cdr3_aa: CASSPVTSGRSTTTPEQYF
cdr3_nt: TGTGCCAGCAGCCCGGTGACTAGCGGGAGGTCGACCACGACACCCGAGCAGTACTTC

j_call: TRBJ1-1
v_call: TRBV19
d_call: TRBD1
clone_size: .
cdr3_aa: CASKGTTRGYTEAFF
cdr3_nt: TGTGCCAGTAAAGGCACAACCAGGGGGTACACTGAAGCTTTCTTT

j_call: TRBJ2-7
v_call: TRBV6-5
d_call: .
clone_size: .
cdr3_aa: CASSPEAAEQYF
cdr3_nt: TGTGCCAGCAGTCCGGAGGCGGCCGAGCAGTACTTC

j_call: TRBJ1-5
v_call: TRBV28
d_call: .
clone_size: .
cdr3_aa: CASSPLQGRQPQHF
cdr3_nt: TGTGCCAGCAGTCCCTTACAGGGCCGGCAGCCCCAGCATTTT

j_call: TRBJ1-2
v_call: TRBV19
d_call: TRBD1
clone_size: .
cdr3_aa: CASKIDRGNGYTF
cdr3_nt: TGTGCCAGTAAAATTGACAGGGGGAATGGCTACACCTTC

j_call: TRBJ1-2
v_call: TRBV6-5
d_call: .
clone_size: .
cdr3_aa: CASSYSEGANYGYTF
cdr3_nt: TGTGCCAGCAGTTACTCGGAAGGGGCTAACTATGGCTACACCTTC

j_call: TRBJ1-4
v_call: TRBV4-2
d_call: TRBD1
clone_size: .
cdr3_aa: CASSQPNPGQRNEKLFF
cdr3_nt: TGTGCCAGCAGCCAACCGAACCCGGGACAGAGAAATGAAAAACTGTTTTTT

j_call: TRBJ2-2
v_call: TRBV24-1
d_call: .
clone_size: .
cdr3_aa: CATKDASASNTGELFF
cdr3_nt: TGTGCCACCAAAGATGCTAGCGCTTCGAACACCGGGGAGCTGTTTTTT

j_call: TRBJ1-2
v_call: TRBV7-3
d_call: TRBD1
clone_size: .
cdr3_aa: CASSATGGTANYGYTF
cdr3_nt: TGTGCCAGCAGCGCGACAGGGGGCACGGCTAACTATGGCTACACCTTC

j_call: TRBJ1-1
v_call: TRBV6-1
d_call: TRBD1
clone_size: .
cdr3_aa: CASSEVDRGIPEAFF
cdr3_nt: TGTGCCAGCAGTGAAGTAGACAGGGGGATACCTGAAGCTTTCTTT

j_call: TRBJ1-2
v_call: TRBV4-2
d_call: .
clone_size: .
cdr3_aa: CASSQGGRVSDGYTF
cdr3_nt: TGTGCCAGCAGCCAAGGAGGGAGGGTATCGGATGGCTACACCTTC

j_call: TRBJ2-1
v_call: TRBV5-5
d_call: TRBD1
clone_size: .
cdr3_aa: CASSPRQPGQGGNNEQFF
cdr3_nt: TGTGCCAGCAGCCCTAGACAACCGGGACAGGGGGGAAACAATGAGCAGTTCTTC

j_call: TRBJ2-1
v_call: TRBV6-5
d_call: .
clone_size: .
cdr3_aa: CASCQRVGYNEQFF
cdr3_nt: TGTGCCAGCTGCCAGAGGGTAGGGTACAATGAGCAGTTCTTC

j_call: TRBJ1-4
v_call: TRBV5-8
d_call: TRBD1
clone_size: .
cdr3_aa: CASRAGTGVYSEKLFF
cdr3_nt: TGTGCCAGCAGGGCCGGGACAGGGGTATATTCTGAAAAACTGTTTTTT

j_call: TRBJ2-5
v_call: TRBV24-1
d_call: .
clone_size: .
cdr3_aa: CATSEREQETQYF
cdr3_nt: TGTGCCACCAGTGAAAGGGAGCAAGAGACCCAGTACTTC

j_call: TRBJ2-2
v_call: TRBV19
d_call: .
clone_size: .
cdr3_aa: CASSIPSSGAGELFF
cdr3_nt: TGTGCCAGTAGTATTCCCTCGTCAGGCGCCGGGGAGCTGTTTTTT

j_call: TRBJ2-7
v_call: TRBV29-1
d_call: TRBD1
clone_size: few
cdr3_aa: CSFSQGAQYEQYF
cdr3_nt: TGCAGCTTTTCACAGGGGGCGCAGTACGAGCAGTACTTC

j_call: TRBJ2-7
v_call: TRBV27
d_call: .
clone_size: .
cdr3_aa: CASSFQGHTSYEQYF
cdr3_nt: TGTGCCAGCAGTTTTCAGGGTCATACTTCCTACGAGCAGTACTTC

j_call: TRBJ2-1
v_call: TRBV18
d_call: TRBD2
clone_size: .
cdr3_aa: CASSPPLGASGYNEQFF
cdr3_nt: TGTGCCAGCTCACCACCCCTTGGGGCTAGCGGATACAATGAGCAGTTCTTC

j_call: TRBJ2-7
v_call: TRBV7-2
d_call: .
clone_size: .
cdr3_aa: CASRSDGQSSYEQYF
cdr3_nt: TGTGCCAGCAGATCCGACGGACAGAGCTCCTACGAGCAGTACTTC

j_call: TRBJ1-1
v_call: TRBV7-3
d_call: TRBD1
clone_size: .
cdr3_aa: CASSLDRGGTEAFF
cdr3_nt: TGTGCCAGCAGCCTCGACAGGGGTGGCACTGAAGCTTTCTTT

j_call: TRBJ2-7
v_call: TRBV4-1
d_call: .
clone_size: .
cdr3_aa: CASSQDALRFIGVSYEQYF
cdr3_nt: TGCGCCAGCAGCCAAGATGCCCTCCGCTTTATCGGGGTGTCCTACGAGCAGTACTTC

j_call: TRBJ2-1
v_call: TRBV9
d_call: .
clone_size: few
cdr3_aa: CASSVEGGHEQFF
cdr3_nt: TGTGCCAGCAGCGTAGAGGGAGGTCATGAGCAGTTCTTC

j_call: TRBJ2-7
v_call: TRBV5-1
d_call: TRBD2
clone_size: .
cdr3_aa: CASSLAGPLAGEQYF
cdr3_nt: TGCGCCAGCAGCTTGGCGGGACCATTAGCGGGCGAGCAGTACTTC

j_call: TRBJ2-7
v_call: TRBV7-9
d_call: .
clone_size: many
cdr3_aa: CASSLVAGIYEQYF
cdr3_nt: TGTGCCAGCAGCTTAGTGGCAGGGATCTACGAGCAGTACTTC

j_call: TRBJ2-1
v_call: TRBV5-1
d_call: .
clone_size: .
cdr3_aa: CASSFRGIEQFF
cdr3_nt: TGCGCCAGCAGCTTCAGGGGTATTGAGCAGTTCTTC

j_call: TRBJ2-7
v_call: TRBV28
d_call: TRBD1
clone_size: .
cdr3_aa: CASSSPGQGNEQYF
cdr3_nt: TGTGCCAGCAGTTCACCGGGACAGGGAAACGAGCAGTACTTC

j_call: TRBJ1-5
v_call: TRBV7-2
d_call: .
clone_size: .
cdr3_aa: CASSSQGSQPQHF
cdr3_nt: TGTGCCAGCAGCTCACAGGGTAGTCAGCCCCAGCATTTT

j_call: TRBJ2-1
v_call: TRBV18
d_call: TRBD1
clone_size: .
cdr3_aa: CASSSGQSNEQFF
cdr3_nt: TGTGCCAGCTCATCGGGACAGAGCAATGAGCAGTTCTTC

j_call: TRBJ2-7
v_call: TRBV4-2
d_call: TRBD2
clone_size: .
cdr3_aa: CASSQDITSGSNKQYF
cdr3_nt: TGTGCCAGCAGCCAAGATATCACTAGCGGGAGTAACAAGCAGTACTTC